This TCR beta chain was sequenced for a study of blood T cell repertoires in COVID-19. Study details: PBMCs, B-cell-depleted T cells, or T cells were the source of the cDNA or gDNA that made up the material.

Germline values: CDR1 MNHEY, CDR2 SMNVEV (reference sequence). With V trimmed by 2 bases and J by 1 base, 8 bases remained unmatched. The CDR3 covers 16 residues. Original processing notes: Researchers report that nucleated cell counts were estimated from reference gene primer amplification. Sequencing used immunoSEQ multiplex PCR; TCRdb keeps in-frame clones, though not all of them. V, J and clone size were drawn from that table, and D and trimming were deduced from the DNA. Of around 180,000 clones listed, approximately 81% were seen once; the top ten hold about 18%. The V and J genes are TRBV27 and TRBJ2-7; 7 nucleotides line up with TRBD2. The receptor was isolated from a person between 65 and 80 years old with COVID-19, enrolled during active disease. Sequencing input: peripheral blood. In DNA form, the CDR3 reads TGTGCCAGCAGTTTAAGGGCCAGCGGGACTTCCTACGAGCAGTACTTC. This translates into CASSLRASGTSYEQYF.